Following are 18 T cell receptor beta chains from one sample sequenced in a study of graft-versus-host responses after intestinal transplantation. The method was immunoSEQ multiplex PCR; TCRdb's version includes in-frame clones alone and lacks a portion of them. Of under 20,000 clones detected, roughly 94% appear once; the ten largest clones hold 0.65% to 1%. This specimen consisted of PBMCs, obtained 23 days after intestinal transplant. The source of these receptors is a human patient who received an intestinal transplant, so some T cells may come from the graft donor.

The J gene is TRBJ1-2, the V gene TRBV7-9; D might be TRBD1 (5 bases). This CDR3 is 15 amino acids long. Per the germline V gene, CDR1 is SEHNR and CDR2 is FQNEAQ (reference sequence). The ends were cut back, 5 bases at V and 0 bases at J, with 13 bases in the middle. In DNA, the CDR3 is TGTGCCAGCAGCCCCGAAACAGGCGCTAACTATGGCTACACCTTC. Translating gives CASSPETGANYGYTF.

The chain combines TRBV5-1 with TRBJ2-1; D may be TRBD2 (6 bases). CDR1 and CDR2 (germline): SGHRS, YFSETQ. The CDR3 contains 17 residues. Trimming pared 0 bases from V and 4 bases from J, leaving 17 bases between. In DNA form, the CDR3 reads TGCGCCAGCAGCTTGGAGGGGCTGGGAGGACCTTACAATGAGCAGTTCTTC. This encodes CASSLEGLGGPYNEQFF.

The table lists this clone with a count of one. The chain is built from TRBV5-1 and TRBJ2-3; weak D call: TRBD2 (6 bases). Germline CDR1 SGHRS, CDR2 YFSETQ. This CDR3 is 16 amino acids long. V lost 0 bases to trimming and J lost 3 bases, with 14 bases between them. CDR3 in DNA: TGCGCCAGCAGCTTGGCGGGTAGCGCGGGGACAGATACGCAGTATTTT. Translation: CASSLAGSAGTDTQYF.

The J gene is TRBJ2-5, the V gene TRBV15; unclear D gene. The V gene's germline CDR1 is LNHNV and CDR2 YYDKDF (reference sequence). The V end was cut by 5 bases, the J end by 4 bases, with 8 bases between. The CDR3 runs to 12 residues. The CDR3 sequence is CATSGLLETQYF. In nucleotides, the CDR3 is TGTGCCACCAGCGGCCTTCTAGAGACCCAGTACTTC.

The rearrangement uses TRBV27 and TRBJ1-2, with D perhaps TRBD1 (6 bases). Trimming removed 2 bases from V and 2 bases from J, with 9 bases in between. The CDR3 has 14 amino acids. Germline lookup yields CDR1 MNHEY and CDR2 SMNVEV (reference sequence). The CDR3 loop reads CASSLEGGNYGYTF. The DNA for the CDR3 is TGTGCCAGCAGTTTAGAGGGGGGAAACTATGGCTACACCTTC.

This chain connects TRBV9 to TRBJ2-2; D is undetermined. This CDR3 is 14 amino acids long. In germline, CDR1 is SGDLS, CDR2 YYNGEE. Trimming took 1 base from V and 3 from J, leaving 7 bases between them. As DNA, the CDR3 is TGTGCCAGCAGCGTATCCCGTTACACCGGGGAGCTGTTTTTT. Its protein is CASSVSRYTGELFF. Drawing the rest from reference TRBV9 and TRBJ2-2, the complete variable domain is DSGVTQTPKHLITATGQRVTLRCSPRSGDLSVYWYQQSLDQGLQFLIQYYNGEERAKGNILERFSAQQFPDLHSELNLSSLELGDSALYFCASSVSRYTGELFFGEGSRLTVL.

V usage is TRBV27 and J usage is TRBJ2-5, with TRBD2 matching 16 bases. With V trimmed by 5 bases and J by 5 bases, 5 bases remained unmatched. The CDR3 runs to 16 residues. The V gene's germline CDR1 is MNHEY and CDR2 SMNVEV (reference sequence). CDR3 nucleotides: TGTGCCAGCAGTCACGGGACTAGCGGGAGGGTGGAGACCCAGTACTTC. This encodes CASSHGTSGRVETQYF.

The gene calls are TRBV5-4 and TRBJ2-1; no reliable D call. The CDR3 totals 16 residues. The germline CDR1 and CDR2 sequences are SGHNT and YYREEE (reference sequence). Trimming shortened V by 2 bases and J by 8 bases, and 20 bases separated the two germline ends. The CDR3 sequence is CASSLFRKGLRDEQFF. The CDR3 region has the DNA TGTGCCAGCAGCTTATTCAGGAAAGGGCTTAGGGATGAGCAGTTCTTC.

The genes are TRBV4-1 and TRBJ1-1; 7 bases agree with TRBD1. Trimming at V came to 4 bases and at J to 1 base, leaving 3 bases not matched to a gene. The CDR3 totals 14 residues. In germline, CDR1 is MGHRA, CDR2 YSYEKL. CDR3 sequence reads: CASSPGQTNTEAFF. In DNA form, the CDR3 reads TGCGCCAGCAGCCCGGGACAGACGAACACTGAAGCTTTCTTT.

This clone was seen just once. The gene calls are TRBV2 and TRBJ2-5; weak D call: TRBD2 (6 bases). The ends were cut back, 8 bases at V and 5 bases at J, with 21 bases in the middle. The CDR3 is 15 residues long. The germline CDR1 and CDR2 sequences are SNHLY and FYNNEI. The CDR3 loop is CASSQRASIGETQYF. Here the CDR3 DNA reads TGTGCCAGCTCCCAGCGGGCCTCCATAGGGGAGACCCAGTACTTC.

V usage is TRBV19 and J usage is TRBJ2-1; no definite D call. The CDR3 has 12 residues. Trimming took 3 bases from V and 3 from J, leaving 3 bases between them. Looked up from germline, CDR1 is LNHDA and CDR2 is SQIVND (reference sequence). CDR3 nucleotides: TGTGCCAGTAGTATTGGCTACAATGAGCAGTTCTTC. This sequence encodes CASSIGYNEQFF.

The V and J genes are TRBV7-9 and TRBJ2-7, with TRBD1 matching 7 bases. The V gene end was trimmed by 3 bases and the J gene end by 0 bases; junction bases not matched to a gene: 2. CDR3 length: 14 residues. Germline V gene lookup returns CDR1 SEHNR and CDR2 FQNEAQ (reference sequence). Written as DNA, the CDR3 is TGTGCCAGCAGCTTTCGGGACAGCTCCTACGAGCAGTACTTC. It is translated as CASSFRDSSYEQYF. The whole variable domain, filled in from reference TRBV7-9 and TRBJ2-7, reads DTGVSQNPRHKITKRGQNVTFRCDPISEHNRLYWYRQTLGQGPEFLTYFQNEAQLEKSRLLSDRFSAERPKGSFSTLEIQRTEQGDSAMYLCASSFRDSSYEQYFGPGTRLTVT.

The chain joins TRBV5-8 to TRBJ1-2; unclear D gene. In germline, CDR1 is SGHTS, CDR2 YDEGEE. Trimming stripped 4 bases from V and 8 bases from J, with 12 bases between. This CDR3 is 12 amino acids long. CDR3 protein: CASSRWSGGYTF. The CDR3 DNA is TGTGCCAGCAGCCGGTGGTCTGGAGGCTACACCTTC.

The chain recombines TRBV27 with TRBJ2-5, with TRBD1 as a possible D gene (6 bases). V lost 6 bases to trimming and J lost 5 bases, with 19 bases between them. The length of the CDR3 is 15 residues. Germline CDR1 MNHEY, CDR2 SMNVEV (reference sequence). The CDR3 coding sequence is TGTGCCAGCAGCCAACTCCGGGACAAATCGGAGACCCAGTACTTC. This codes for CASSQLRDKSETQYF.

The chain couples TRBV14 to TRBJ2-6; TRBD1 aligns across 7 bases. Germline V lookup: CDR1 SGHDN, CDR2 FVKESK. V was pared by 1 base and J by 2 bases, with 2 bases of the junction left unmatched. The CDR3 is 16 residues long. The CDR3 coding sequence is TGTGCCAGCAGCCAAGCGCAGGGGGCTGGGGCCAACGTCCTGACTTTC. It encodes CASSQAQGAGANVLTF. The full variable domain, its missing parts supplied by reference TRBV14 and TRBJ2-6, is EAGVTQFPSHSVIEKGQTVTLRCDPISGHDNLYWYRRVMGKEIKFLLHFVKESKQDESGMPNNRFLAERTGGTYSTLKVQPAELEDSGVYFCASSQAQGAGANVLTFGAGSRLTVL.

This chain joins TRBV28 and TRBJ1-1; weak D call: TRBD1 (6 bases). Trimming removed 2 bases from V and 0 bases from J, with 13 bases in between. This CDR3 is built from 16 residues. From germline, CDR1 is MDHEN and CDR2 SYDVKM. The CDR3, as DNA: TGTGCCAGCAGTTTAATTCGCTGGGGGCTGAACACTGAAGCTTTCTTT. This translates into CASSLIRWGLNTEAFF.

This clone was seen just once. This chain connects TRBV27 to TRBJ2-5; maybe TRBD1 (6 bases). This CDR3 has 15 residues. Per germline, CDR1 MNHEY and CDR2 SMNVEV (reference sequence). The V and J ends lost 3 bases and 3 bases respectively, with 14 bases between them. CDR3: CASSFNRGGKETQYF. As DNA, the CDR3 is TGTGCCAGCAGTTTCAATAGAGGGGGAAAAGAGACCCAGTACTTC.

The chain carries TRBV7-6 and TRBJ1-3, with a weak D call TRBD1 (5 bases). CDR1 SGHVS and CDR2 FNYEAQ come from the germline V gene. V shed 1 base and J shed 0 bases, with 7 bases lying between them. The CDR3 has 15 amino acids. CDR3 residues: CASSLEGLSGNTIYF. CDR3 coding DNA: TGTGCCAGCAGCTTAGAGGGACTCTCTGGAAACACCATATATTTT.